This T cell receptor beta chain derives from a study of resident and recirculating memory T cells in vitiligo. Study-level background: Shave-biopsy epidermis from lesional and nonlesional skin was sequenced alongside PBMCs.

The method was immunoSEQ multiplex PCR; TCRdb's version includes in-frame clones alone and lacks a portion of them. Of more than 65,000 clones in the sample, roughly 92% are singletons; the top ten hold around 4.9%. With regard to this clone: Its antigen is not known.

Study outcomes and limitations: No single dominant TCR clone appeared; lesion clonality varied.

Germline CDR1 and CDR2: SQVTM and ANQGSEA. This CDR3 is built from 17 residues. V gave up 0 bases and J gave up 2 bases; unmatched junction bases: 7. Sequencing was performed on blood. The source of this sequence is a male donor with vitiligo. The V gene is TRBV29-1, the J gene TRBJ2-6, with 7 bases matching TRBD1. DNA of the CDR3: TGCAGCGTTGAAGATCGAGGGGGCACAGCTGGGGCCAACGTCCTGACTTTC. It yields the protein CSVEDRGGTAGANVLTF.